The clone carrying this T cell receptor (beta chain) was seen repeatedly, ten times or more. The target antigen is unknown. One entry per CDR3 protein results from TCRdb running MiXCR on the 5' RACE reads. The sample consists of hundreds of thousands of distinct CDR3 sequences, roughly 20% of them appearing once. The source of the sample is a study of identical twins. Trimming removed 1 base from V and 7 bases from J; junction bases left unmatched: 3. The CDR3 consists of 15 residues. Germline CDR1 and CDR2: SGHVS and FNYEAQ. Broader study findings: Low generation-probability sequences were in excess among twin-shared out-of-frame alpha sequences. Beta clonotypes that were abundant in cord blood contained fewer insertions, a pattern absent from memory repertoires.

These records were also assigned to another study, of T cells expressing NK-cell markers. That paper adds: Of eight sequenced donors, seven were HCMV-seropositive and one HCMV-seronegative. Of CD8+ T cells, roughly 1.0-7.5% belonged to dominant NKG2C+ clonotypes in roughly six donors.

The gene calls are TRBV7-6 and TRBJ2-1; TRBD2 matches at 11 bases. This TCR was recovered from a woman aged 18-35 years in good health. The sample consisted of PBMCs. The CDR3 DNA follows: TGTGCCAGCAGCTTAGTTAGCGGGGGGGTGAATGAGCAGTTCTTC. The encoded protein is CASSLVSGGVNEQFF.